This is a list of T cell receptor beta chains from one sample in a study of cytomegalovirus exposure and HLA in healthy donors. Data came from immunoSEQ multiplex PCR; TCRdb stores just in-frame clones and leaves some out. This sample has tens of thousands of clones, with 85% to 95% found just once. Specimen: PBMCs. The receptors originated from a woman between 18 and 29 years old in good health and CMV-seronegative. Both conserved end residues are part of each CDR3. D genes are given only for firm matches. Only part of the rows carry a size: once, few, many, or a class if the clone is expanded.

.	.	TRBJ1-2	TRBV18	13	TGTGCCAGCTCACCCCGGGGTATGGATGGCTACACCTTC	CASSPRGMDGYTF
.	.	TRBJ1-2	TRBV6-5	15	TGTGCCAGCAGTTACTCGGGCGGGAGTGTCTATGGCTACACCTTC	CASSYSGGSVYGYTF
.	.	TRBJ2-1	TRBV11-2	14	TGTGCCAGCAGCTCCTCCTTAGCGTCGAATGAGCAGTTCTTC	CASSSSLASNEQFF
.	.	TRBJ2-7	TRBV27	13	TGTGCCAGCAGTTCAGACAGGAACTACGAGCAGTACTTC	CASSSDRNYEQYF
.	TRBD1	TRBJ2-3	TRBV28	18	TGTGCCAGCAGTTCCGGGACAGGGAGAGATTATTTCACAGATACGCAGTATTTT	CASSSGTGRDYFTDTQYF
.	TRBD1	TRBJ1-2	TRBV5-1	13	TGCGCCAGCTACTCGACAGGGGGCTATGGCTACACCTTC	CASYSTGGYGYTF
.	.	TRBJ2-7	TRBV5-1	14	TGCGCCACCCACCATTTCAGGGTTTCATACGAGCAGTACTTC	CATHHFRVSYEQYF
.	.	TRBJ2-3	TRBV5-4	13	TGTGCCAGCAGCCCCGCGGGCACAGATACGCAGTATTTT	CASSPAGTDTQYF
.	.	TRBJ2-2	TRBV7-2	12	TGTGCCAGCAGCTTCGGGGGAGGGGAGCTGTTTTTT	CASSFGGGELFF
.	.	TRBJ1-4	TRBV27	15	TGTGCCAGCAGTTTGGGGCAGGGGTACGACGAAAAACTGTTTTTT	CASSLGQGYDEKLFF
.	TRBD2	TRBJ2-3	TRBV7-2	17	TGTGCCAGCAGCTTAGAATTTGCTAGCGGTAGCACAGATACGCAGTATTTT	CASSLEFASGSTDTQYF
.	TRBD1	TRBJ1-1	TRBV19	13	TGTGCCAGTATTCCAGGGGGTCTATATGAAGCTTTCTTT	CASIPGGLYEAFF
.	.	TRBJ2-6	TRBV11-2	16	TGTGCCAGCAGCTTAGACCGGAGCTCTGGGGCCAACGTCCTGACTTTC	CASSLDRSSGANVLTF
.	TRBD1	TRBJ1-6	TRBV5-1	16	TGCGCCAGCAGCCCCCAGGGGGTGGATTATAATTCACCCCTCCACTTT	CASSPQGVDYNSPLHF
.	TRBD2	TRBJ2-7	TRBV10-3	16	TGTGCCATCAGTGAGTCGGGGTCTAGCGGAGCCTACGAGCAGTACTTC	CAISESGSSGAYEQYF
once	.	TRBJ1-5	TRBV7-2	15	TGTGCCAGCAGCTTATTGCCATGGGGGGGTCAGCCCCAGCATTTT	CASSLLPWGGQPQHF
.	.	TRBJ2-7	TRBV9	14	TGTGCCAGCAGCGCTTGGGGGGTGCCCTACGAGCAGTACTTC	CASSAWGVPYEQYF
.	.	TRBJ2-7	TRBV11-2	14	TGTGCCAGCAGCTTAGGGCGGTGGGCCTACGAGCAGTACTTC	CASSLGRWAYEQYF
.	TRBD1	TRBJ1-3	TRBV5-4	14	TGTGCCAGCAGCTTACAGGGGTCCGGAAACACCATATATTTT	CASSLQGSGNTIYF
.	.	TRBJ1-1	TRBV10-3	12	TGTGCCATCAGCGACATCGGCTCTGAAGCTTTCTTT	CAISDIGSEAFF
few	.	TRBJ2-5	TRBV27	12	TGTGCCAGCAGTTTACAGGAAGAGACCCAGTACTTC	CASSLQEETQYF
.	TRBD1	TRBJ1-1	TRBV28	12	TGTGCCAGCGCAGACAGGGAAACTGAAGCTTTCTTT	CASADRETEAFF
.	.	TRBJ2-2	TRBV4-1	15	TGCGCCAGCAGCCCGGACGCAGGGAGGACCGGGGAGCTGTTTTTT	CASSPDAGRTGELFF
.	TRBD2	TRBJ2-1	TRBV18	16	TGTGCCAGCTCACCAGGCGGGACTACGCTTTACAATGAGCAGTTCTTC	CASSPGGTTLYNEQFF
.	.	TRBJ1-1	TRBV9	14	TGTGCCAGCAGCGCCCGACACGGAAACACTGAAGCTTTCTTT	CASSARHGNTEAFF
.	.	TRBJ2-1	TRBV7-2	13	TGTGCCAGCAGCCCCGGTAAGGGGAATGAGCAGTTCTTC	CASSPGKGNEQFF
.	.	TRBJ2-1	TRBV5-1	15	TGCGCCAGCAGCTTGGCGTCTAGATCTAACAATGAGCAGTTCTTC	CASSLASRSNNEQFF
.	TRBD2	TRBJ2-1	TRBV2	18	TGTGCCAGCAGTGCGAGGGCTAGCGGGGGTCATAGCTACAATGAGCAGTTCTTC	CASSARASGGHSYNEQFF
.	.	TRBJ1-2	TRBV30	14	TGTGCCTGGAGTGTATACAGCCCTAACTATGGCTACACCTTC	CAWSVYSPNYGYTF
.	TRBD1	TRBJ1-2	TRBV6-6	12	TGTGCCAGCAGTTTAACAGGGGGGGGCTACACCTTC	CASSLTGGGYTF
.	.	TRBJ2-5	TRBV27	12	TGTGCCAGCAGCCAGGGGGGAGAGACCCAGTACTTC	CASSQGGETQYF
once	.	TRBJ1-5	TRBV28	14	TGTGCCACTCAGGATATACAAAGCAATCAGCCCCAGCATTTT	CATQDIQSNQPQHF
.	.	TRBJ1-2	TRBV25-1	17	TGTGCCAGCAGTGTCTCCGGGATACAGAGACCTAACTATGGCTACACCTTC	CASSVSGIQRPNYGYTF
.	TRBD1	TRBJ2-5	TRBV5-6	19	TGTGCCAGCAGCAAGAGGGGTGGACAGGGGGCATACGCCCAAGAGACCCAGTACTTC	CASSKRGGQGAYAQETQYF
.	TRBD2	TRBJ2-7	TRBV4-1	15	TGCGCCAGCAGTACCCCGGCTAGCGGGCTCGACGAGCAGTACTTC	CASSTPASGLDEQYF
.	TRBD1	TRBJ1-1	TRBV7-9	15	TGTGCCAGCAGCTTTCCAACATCAGGGGGCACTGAAGCTTTCTTT	CASSFPTSGGTEAFF
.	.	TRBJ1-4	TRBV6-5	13	TGTGCCAGCAGTTACTCCCCCGGTGAAAAACTGTTTTTT	CASSYSPGEKLFF
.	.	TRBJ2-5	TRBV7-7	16	TGTGCCAGCAGCTTAGAACTCGGCGCGGGGGCGGAGACCCAGTACTTC	CASSLELGAGAETQYF
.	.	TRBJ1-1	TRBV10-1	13	TGCGCCAGCAGGGTACTACGTAACACTGAAGCTTTCTTT	CASRVLRNTEAFF
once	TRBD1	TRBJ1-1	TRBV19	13	TGTGCCAGTAGGGACAGGTTGAACACTGAAGCTTTCTTT	CASRDRLNTEAFF
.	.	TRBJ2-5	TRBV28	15	TGTGCCAGCAACTCAGGCGGGGTGGGACTGGAGACCCAGTACTTC	CASNSGGVGLETQYF
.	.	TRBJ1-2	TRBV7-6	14	TGTGCCAGCAGCCCGACAGGAGGAGGCTATGGCTACACCTTC	CASSPTGGGYGYTF
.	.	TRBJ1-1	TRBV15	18	TGTGCCACCAGCAGAGGAGGCCCACGGGGGGGGATGGACACTGAAGCTTTCTTT	CATSRGGPRGGMDTEAFF